The rows below give T cell receptor beta chains drawn from one sample of a study of cytomegalovirus exposure and HLA in healthy donors. Generated by immunoSEQ multiplex PCR, the TCRdb table keeps only in-frame clones and is missing some. The sample yields about 130,000 clones, 70% to 80% seen once. The sequenced sample was PBMCs. These receptors came from a man aged 45-65 years in good health and CMV-seronegative. Both conserved end residues are part of each CDR3. D genes are given only for firm matches. Clone size is shown for a subset of rows, as once, few, many or a class of expanded clone.

v_gene: TRBV7-2; abundance: .; d_gene: TRBD1; j_gene: TRBJ1-5; CDR3aa: CASSLLGQGALNQPQHF; CDR3nt: TGTGCCAGCAGCTTACTAGGACAGGGGGCCCTCAATCAGCCCCAGCATTTT
v_gene: TRBV19; abundance: .; d_gene: TRBD2; j_gene: TRBJ2-2; CDR3aa: CASSTRLASGELFF; CDR3nt: TGTGCCAGTAGTACTCGACTAGCGTCGGGGGAGCTGTTTTTT
v_gene: TRBV29-1; abundance: .; d_gene: TRBD1; j_gene: TRBJ2-1; CDR3aa: CSVGQGANEQFF; CDR3nt: TGCAGCGTTGGACAGGGGGCTAATGAGCAGTTCTTC
v_gene: TRBV7-6; abundance: .; d_gene: TRBD1; j_gene: TRBJ2-1; CDR3aa: CASSPGQGTSYNEQFF; CDR3nt: TGTGCCAGCAGCCCAGGACAGGGTACCTCCTACAATGAGCAGTTCTTC
v_gene: TRBV11-2; abundance: .; d_gene: TRBD1; j_gene: TRBJ2-7; CDR3aa: CASRVNRGTYEQYF; CDR3nt: TGTGCCAGCAGGGTAAACAGGGGCACCTACGAGCAGTACTTC
v_gene: TRBV18; abundance: .; d_gene: .; j_gene: TRBJ2-7; CDR3aa: CASSGGNPYEQYF; CDR3nt: TGTGCCAGCTCAGGAGGGAACCCCTACGAGCAGTACTTC
v_gene: TRBV10-3; abundance: .; d_gene: TRBD2; j_gene: TRBJ2-3; CDR3aa: CATHKTSNTDTQYF; CDR3nt: TGTGCCACACACAAGACTAGCAACACAGATACGCAGTATTTT
v_gene: TRBV7-9; abundance: few; d_gene: .; j_gene: TRBJ2-1; CDR3aa: CASSLGRAAYNEQFF; CDR3nt: TGTGCCAGCAGCTTAGGGAGGGCCGCCTACAATGAGCAGTTCTTC
v_gene: TRBV27; abundance: few; d_gene: .; j_gene: TRBJ2-2; CDR3aa: CASKNGGALTGELFF; CDR3nt: TGTGCCAGCAAGAACGGAGGGGCCCTAACCGGGGAGCTGTTTTTT
v_gene: TRBV4-1; abundance: .; d_gene: TRBD2; j_gene: TRBJ2-5; CDR3aa: CASSQVILAGEGETQYF; CDR3nt: TGCGCCAGCAGCCAAGTTATACTAGCGGGAGAGGGTGAGACCCAGTACTTC
v_gene: TRBV7-8; abundance: few; d_gene: .; j_gene: TRBJ2-2; CDR3aa: CASSLNRATGELFF; CDR3nt: TGTGCCAGCAGCTTAAACAGGGCCACCGGGGAGCTGTTTTTT
v_gene: TRBV19; abundance: .; d_gene: TRBD1; j_gene: TRBJ1-1; CDR3aa: CASSTPPGTGANEAFF; CDR3nt: TGTGCCAGTAGTACTCCTCCTGGGACAGGGGCAAATGAAGCTTTCTTT
v_gene: TRBV2; abundance: .; d_gene: .; j_gene: TRBJ2-5; CDR3aa: CASRGAAAGQETQYF; CDR3nt: TGTGCCAGCAGGGGGGCAGCCGCCGGCCAAGAGACCCAGTACTTC
v_gene: TRBV29-1; abundance: .; d_gene: TRBD1; j_gene: TRBJ1-1; CDR3aa: CSGGQGNTEAFF; CDR3nt: TGCAGCGGGGGACAGGGGAACACTGAAGCTTTCTTT
v_gene: TRBV2; abundance: .; d_gene: .; j_gene: TRBJ2-7; CDR3aa: CASKTGYNEQYF; CDR3nt: TGTGCCAGCAAAACAGGGTATAACGAGCAGTACTTC
v_gene: TRBV6-5; abundance: once; d_gene: .; j_gene: TRBJ1-2; CDR3aa: CASSSDLSYGYTF; CDR3nt: TGTGCCAGCAGCAGTGACTTAAGCTATGGCTACACCTTC
v_gene: TRBV7-8; abundance: .; d_gene: TRBD1; j_gene: TRBJ1-5; CDR3aa: CASSPNRGSQPQHF; CDR3nt: TGTGCCAGCAGCCCCAACAGGGGATCTCAGCCCCAGCATTTT
v_gene: TRBV28; abundance: .; d_gene: TRBD2; j_gene: TRBJ2-7; CDR3aa: CASSEASGRAHEQYF; CDR3nt: TGTGCCAGCAGTGAAGCTAGCGGGAGGGCTCACGAGCAGTACTTC
v_gene: TRBV11-2; abundance: .; d_gene: TRBD2; j_gene: TRBJ2-5; CDR3aa: CASTELGGGETQYF; CDR3nt: TGTGCCAGCACCGAGCTGGGGGGAGGGGAGACCCAGTACTTC
v_gene: TRBV7-2; abundance: .; d_gene: .; j_gene: TRBJ2-3; CDR3aa: CASSLAPLRDTQYF; CDR3nt: TGTGCCAGCAGCTTAGCCCCGCTTCGGGATACGCAGTATTTT
v_gene: TRBV11-3; abundance: .; d_gene: TRBD2; j_gene: TRBJ2-2; CDR3aa: CASSLGGGGNTGELFF; CDR3nt: TGTGCCAGCAGCTTAGGCGGCGGGGGGAACACCGGGGAGCTGTTTTTT
v_gene: TRBV2; abundance: .; d_gene: TRBD1; j_gene: TRBJ2-7; CDR3aa: CASSDNPRTGSSYEQYF; CDR3nt: TGTGCCAGCAGTGATAATCCGAGGACAGGGTCGTCCTACGAGCAGTACTTC
v_gene: TRBV25-1; abundance: few; d_gene: .; j_gene: TRBJ2-2; CDR3aa: CASSGTVGTGELFF; CDR3nt: TGTGCCAGCAGTGGGACAGTAGGCACCGGGGAGCTGTTTTTT
v_gene: TRBV28; abundance: .; d_gene: .; j_gene: TRBJ2-2; CDR3aa: CASGMGGDFGVGELFF; CDR3nt: TGTGCCAGCGGGATGGGGGGAGATTTCGGGGTCGGGGAGCTGTTTTTT
v_gene: TRBV14; abundance: .; d_gene: TRBD1; j_gene: TRBJ2-1; CDR3aa: CASSRDRDGQEQFF; CDR3nt: TGTGCCAGCAGCCGGGACAGGGATGGTCAGGAGCAGTTCTTC
v_gene: TRBV5-1; abundance: .; d_gene: .; j_gene: TRBJ1-4; CDR3aa: CASSLSFVATNEKLFF; CDR3nt: TGCGCCAGCAGCTTGAGCTTTGTAGCAACTAATGAAAAACTGTTTTTT
v_gene: TRBV6-1; abundance: .; d_gene: TRBD1; j_gene: TRBJ1-4; CDR3aa: CASSEAGQGSRLLNEKLFF; CDR3nt: TGTGCCAGCAGTGAGGCGGGACAGGGAAGTAGGTTGTTAAATGAAAAACTGTTTTTT
v_gene: TRBV11-2; abundance: few; d_gene: TRBD2; j_gene: TRBJ2-3; CDR3aa: CASSWGLAGGTDTQYF; CDR3nt: TGTGCCAGCAGCTGGGGGCTAGCGGGAGGCACAGATACGCAGTATTTT
v_gene: TRBV19; abundance: .; d_gene: TRBD1; j_gene: TRBJ1-4; CDR3aa: CASSSSGQANEKLFF; CDR3nt: TGTGCCAGTAGTTCATCGGGACAGGCTAATGAAAAACTGTTTTTT
v_gene: TRBV27; abundance: .; d_gene: .; j_gene: TRBJ2-3; CDR3aa: CASSLGYGGTQYF; CDR3nt: TGTGCCAGCAGTTTAGGGTATGGAGGTACGCAGTATTTT
v_gene: TRBV6-1; abundance: .; d_gene: .; j_gene: TRBJ2-3; CDR3aa: CASMSSSAGTDTQYF; CDR3nt: TGTGCCAGCATGAGTTCTAGCGCCGGCACAGATACGCAGTATTTT
v_gene: TRBV28; abundance: once; d_gene: TRBD2; j_gene: TRBJ2-7; CDR3aa: CASSSRTSGSIYEQYF; CDR3nt: TGTGCCAGCAGTTCGCGAACTAGCGGGAGTATCTACGAGCAGTACTTC
v_gene: TRBV2; abundance: .; d_gene: TRBD2; j_gene: TRBJ2-3; CDR3aa: CASFRTSGYTDTQYF; CDR3nt: TGTGCCAGCTTCCGGACTAGCGGTTACACAGATACGCAGTATTTT
v_gene: TRBV6-5; abundance: few; d_gene: TRBD2; j_gene: TRBJ2-1; CDR3aa: CASSLAGTGEQFF; CDR3nt: TGTGCCAGCAGTCTAGCGGGGACCGGCGAGCAGTTCTTC
v_gene: TRBV6-5; abundance: .; d_gene: TRBD2; j_gene: TRBJ2-5; CDR3aa: CASTRSGTQETQYF; CDR3nt: TGTGCCAGCACCCGTAGCGGGACCCAAGAGACCCAGTACTTC
v_gene: TRBV4-3; abundance: once; d_gene: .; j_gene: TRBJ1-1; CDR3aa: CASSQDLTGVTEAFF; CDR3nt: TGCGCCAGCAGCCAAGACCTGACGGGAGTCACTGAAGCTTTCTTT
v_gene: TRBV5-1; abundance: once; d_gene: .; j_gene: TRBJ1-4; CDR3aa: CASSAGRGPANEKLFF; CDR3nt: TGCGCCAGCAGCGCCGGAAGGGGTCCGGCTAATGAAAAACTGTTTTTT
v_gene: TRBV19; abundance: .; d_gene: TRBD1; j_gene: TRBJ1-5; CDR3aa: CAGSSTGGPRQPQHF; CDR3nt: TGTGCCGGTAGTTCTACAGGGGGCCCTCGCCAGCCCCAGCATTTT
v_gene: TRBV7-2; abundance: .; d_gene: .; j_gene: TRBJ2-5; CDR3aa: CASSRALVPKHQETQYF; CDR3nt: TGTGCCAGCAGCAGAGCCCTGGTGCCGAAACACCAAGAGACCCAGTACTTC
v_gene: TRBV11-1; abundance: once; d_gene: TRBD1; j_gene: TRBJ2-7; CDR3aa: CASSRWTGGTYEQYF; CDR3nt: TGTGCCAGCAGCCGTTGGACAGGGGGGACCTACGAGCAGTACTTC
v_gene: TRBV29-1; abundance: .; d_gene: TRBD1; j_gene: TRBJ1-1; CDR3aa: CSLRTGSSTEAFF; CDR3nt: TGCAGCTTACGGACAGGTAGTAGTACTGAAGCTTTCTTT
v_gene: TRBV4-3; abundance: .; d_gene: TRBD2; j_gene: TRBJ2-5; CDR3aa: CASSLGLAGETQYF; CDR3nt: TGCGCCAGCAGCCTCGGACTAGCGGGAGAGACCCAGTACTTC
v_gene: TRBV18; abundance: .; d_gene: .; j_gene: TRBJ1-1; CDR3aa: CASSPQGQNTEAFF; CDR3nt: TGTGCCAGCTCACCCCAGGGACAGAACACTGAAGCTTTCTTT
v_gene: TRBV25-1; abundance: .; d_gene: .; j_gene: TRBJ2-1; CDR3aa: CASSISGANEQFF; CDR3nt: TGTGCCAGCAGTATCTCAGGGGCCAATGAGCAGTTCTTC
v_gene: TRBV30; abundance: .; d_gene: TRBD1; j_gene: TRBJ1-5; CDR3aa: CAWSTGGNQPQHF; CDR3nt: TGTGCCTGGAGTACAGGGGGAAATCAGCCCCAGCATTTT
v_gene: TRBV2; abundance: few; d_gene: .; j_gene: TRBJ1-2; CDR3aa: CASSEYSYGYTF; CDR3nt: TGTGCCAGCAGTGAGTACAGCTATGGCTACACCTTC
v_gene: TRBV19; abundance: once; d_gene: .; j_gene: TRBJ2-3; CDR3aa: CASSRATDTQYF; CDR3nt: TGTGCCAGTAGTAGGGCGACAGATACGCAGTATTTT
v_gene: TRBV10-3; abundance: .; d_gene: .; j_gene: TRBJ1-2; CDR3aa: CAISEMTAGPYGYTF; CDR3nt: TGTGCCATCAGTGAAATGACAGCTGGACCCTATGGCTACACCTTC
v_gene: TRBV19; abundance: few; d_gene: TRBD1; j_gene: TRBJ1-5; CDR3aa: CASTRTGQLLYNQPQHF; CDR3nt: TGTGCCAGTACCCGAACGGGACAGCTATTGTACAATCAGCCCCAGCATTTT